Below, 27 T cell receptor beta chains from the same sample are listed, as sequenced in a study of beta chain features in type 1 diabetes. Expressed TCRB transcripts got sequenced, as all isolated RNA was reverse transcribed. Repertoires were generated with immunoSEQ multiplex PCR, while TCRdb's copy carries only in-frame clones and drops some. The table shows a few hundred thousand clones, with roughly 16% occurring only once. The specimen was naive CD4+ T cells from blood. These receptors originate from a woman in her late teens or twenties in good health.

The J gene is TRBJ2-7, the V gene TRBV6-1; 7 bases fit TRBD2. Trimming at V came to 3 bases and at J to 2 bases, leaving 1 base not matched to a gene. The CDR3 loop spans 13 amino acids. The germline gives CDR1 MNHNS, CDR2 SASEGT. Here the CDR3 reads CASSESGAYEQYF. The CDR3 DNA follows: TGTGCCAGCAGTGAGAGCGGGGCCTACGAGCAGTACTTC.

The J gene is TRBJ2-1, the V gene TRBV14; 11 bases map to TRBD2. V dropped 2 bases and J dropped 13; count of bases not matched to a gene: 7. The CDR3 sequence is 14 residues long. The germline gives CDR1 SGHDN, CDR2 FVKESK. CDR3 nucleotide sequence: TGTGCCAGCAGCCAACCCGGGACTAGCGGTAGACAGTTCTTC. Amino acid sequence: CASSQPGTSGRQFF.

To note about this clone: The sample has other DNA sequences that encode this CDR3 too. The chain joins TRBV30 to TRBJ2-7; 8 bases align to TRBD1. Germline trimming cut 4 bases from V and 3 bases from J; bases unmatched to any gene: 2. This CDR3 is 12 amino acids long. Looked up from germline, CDR1 is GTSNPN and CDR2 is SVGIG (reference sequence). This chain's CDR3 is CAWKTGVYEQYF. The DNA for the CDR3 is TGTGCCTGGAAGACAGGGGTCTACGAGCAGTACTTC.

This clone was counted only a few times. The CDR3 region has the DNA TGTGCCAGCAGCACGAACCGGGACAGGGCCAACAATGAGCAGTTCTTC. This translates into CASSTNRDRANNEQFF. This chain connects TRBV7-3 to TRBJ2-1; the match to TRBD1 covers 9 bases. The V gene's germline CDR1 is SGHTA and CDR2 FQGTGA. The V and J ends lost 5 bases and 5 bases, in that order; junction bases with no gene match: 10. The CDR3 totals 16 residues.

The gene calls are TRBV25-1 and TRBJ1-5; 11 nucleotides agree with TRBD1. The germline gives CDR1 MGHDK, CDR2 SYGVNS. CDR3 length: 16 amino acids. Germline trimming cut 3 bases from V and 9 bases from J; bases unmatched to any gene: 10. The CDR3 sequence: CASSDYPRTGGRPQHF. CDR3 in DNA: TGTGCCAGCAGTGATTATCCTCGGACAGGGGGCAGGCCCCAGCATTTT. The variable domain in full, completed from reference TRBV25-1 and TRBJ1-5, reads EADIYQTPRYLVIGTGKKITLECSQTMGHDKMYWYQQDPGMELHLIHYSYGVNSTEKGDLSSESTVSRIRTEHFPLTLESARPSHTSQYLCASSDYPRTGGRPQHFGDGTRLSIL.

This clone was found a few times. The rearrangement uses TRBV28 and TRBJ2-7; unclear D gene. V was pared by 6 bases and J by 2 bases, with 14 bases between. The CDR3 is made up of 14 amino acids. Germline CDR1 and CDR2: MDHEN and SYDVKM. CDR3 in amino acids: CASSNFPETYEQYF. Here the CDR3 DNA reads TGTGCCAGCAGCAACTTCCCGGAGACCTACGAGCAGTACTTC.

This CDR3 reads CAWSGWSGHNEQFF. CDR3 sequence (DNA): TGTGCCTGGAGTGGATGGTCTGGGCACAATGAGCAGTTCTTC. The chain has TRBV30 and TRBJ2-1; D uncertain. The germline gives CDR1 GTSNPN, CDR2 SVGIG (reference sequence). V was shortened by 1 base and J by 5 bases, with 12 bases between the two germline ends. The CDR3 consists of 14 residues.

This clone was observed a handful of times. The CDR3 region is CASSFSRQVEAFF. The CDR3 region has the DNA TGTGCCAGCAGCTTTAGTCGGCAGGTTGAAGCTTTCTTT. The V and J genes are TRBV7-2 and TRBJ1-1; D not certain. Germline V gene data show CDR1 as SGHTA and CDR2 as FQGNSA. Trimming stripped 3 bases from V and 7 bases from J, with 12 bases between. The CDR3 is 13 residues long.

This rearrangement joins TRBV5-1 to TRBJ2-3; D may be TRBD2 (6 bases). The CDR3 contains 13 residues. Trimming stripped 7 bases from V and 5 bases from J, with 14 bases between. Germline V gene sequence: CDR1 SGHRS, CDR2 YFSETQ. The DNA of the CDR3 is TGCGCCAGCCGCGCGGGGCCCCGAGATACGCAGTATTTT. Its protein is CASRAGPRDTQYF.

This clone was observed a handful of times. This sequence joins TRBV11-2 and TRBJ2-1, with 13 bases lining up with TRBD2. The CDR3 spans 15 residues. In germline, CDR1 is SGHAT, CDR2 FQNNGV. V lost 5 bases to trimming and J lost 6 bases; unmatched junction nucleotides: 4. This CDR3 is CASSARLAGGNEQFF. The CDR3 DNA follows: TGTGCCAGCAGCGCCCGACTAGCGGGAGGCAATGAGCAGTTCTTC.

V usage is TRBV27 and J usage is TRBJ2-1, with 14 bases lining up with TRBD2. CDR1 and CDR2 from the germline V gene are MNHEY and SMNVEV (reference sequence). The CDR3 contains 17 residues. Germline trimming cut 5 bases from V and 10 bases from J; bases unmatched to any gene: 13. The CDR3 sequence: CASSKLTSGRVSGEQFF. The CDR3 coding sequence is TGTGCCAGCAGTAAACTGACTAGCGGGAGGGTTAGCGGAGAGCAGTTCTTC.

The chain recombines TRBV6-5 with TRBJ2-3, with D perhaps matching TRBD2 (6 bases). The ends were cut back, 5 bases at V and 3 bases at J, with 15 bases in the middle. The CDR3 is 15 residues long. The germline CDR1 and CDR2 sequences are MNHEY and SVGAGI. CDR3 region: CASSTSGGVTDTQYF. DNA of the CDR3: TGTGCCAGCAGTACCTCCGGGGGAGTAACAGATACGCAGTATTTT.

This sequence joins TRBV2 and TRBJ2-3; tentatively, D is TRBD1 (5 bases). This CDR3 is 14 amino acids long. Germline V gene lookup returns CDR1 SNHLY and CDR2 FYNNEI. With 3 bases removed from V and 3 bases from J, the gap between germline ends came to 10 bases. The chain's CDR3 is CASSDRVGTDTQYF. The CDR3 DNA is TGTGCCAGCAGTGACAGGGTAGGAACAGATACGCAGTATTTT.

This clone has more than one count but fewer than ten. The V gene is TRBV10-3, the J gene TRBJ2-7; tentatively, D is TRBD1 (6 bases). V dropped 9 bases and J dropped 4 bases, with 16 bases sitting between them. The length of the CDR3 is 13 residues. CDR1 and CDR2 from the germline V gene are ENHRY and SYGVKD. CDR3 bases: TGTGCCATACGGGACACCGACGGATACGAGCAGTACTTC. Translating it yields CAIRDTDGYEQYF.

The V gene is TRBV5-1, the J gene TRBJ2-1; 13 bases are shared with TRBD2. V gave up 1 base and J gave up 5 bases; unmatched junction bases: 3. Germline CDR1 reads SGHRS; CDR2 reads YFSETQ. This CDR3 region has 16 residues. The CDR3 here is CASSLTSGRGNNEQFF. Written as DNA, the CDR3 is TGCGCCAGCAGCTTGACTAGCGGGAGGGGAAACAATGAGCAGTTCTTC.

This clone appeared a few times. The genes are TRBV30 and TRBJ1-2; 9 bases match TRBD1. The trim removed 3 bases at V and 1 base at J, leaving 3 bases unmatched. The length of the CDR3 is 14 residues. Germline V lookup: CDR1 GTSNPN, CDR2 SVGIG (reference sequence). The CDR3 DNA is TGTGCCTGGAGGGACAGGGGTGGTAACTATGGCTACACCTTC. Translating it yields CAWRDRGGNYGYTF.

The genes are TRBV4-1 and TRBJ2-5, with D uncertain. The germline CDR1 and CDR2 sequences are MGHRA and YSYEKL. The CDR3 is 13 residues long. Deletions cut 1 base from V and 3 bases from J, with 6 bases between. For the CDR3, the DNA is TGCGCCAGCAGCCAAGGCCTAGAAGAGACCCAGTACTTC. Its translation is CASSQGLEETQYF.

The chain employs TRBV28 and TRBJ2-4; unclear D gene. The germline gives CDR1 MDHEN, CDR2 SYDVKM. The CDR3 has 13 residues. The germline V and J ends were trimmed by 2 bases and 9 bases, with 11 bases remaining between them. The chain's CDR3 is CASSLGLPPIQYF. The CDR3 DNA reads as TGTGCCAGCAGTTTAGGCCTCCCCCCCATTCAGTACTTC.

The table lists this clone with a few counts. J is TRBJ2-7 and V is TRBV4-3; 8 positions agree with TRBD2. The CDR3 is made up of 15 amino acids. Per germline, CDR1 LGHNA and CDR2 YSLEER. V dropped 2 bases and J dropped 5; count of bases not matched to a gene: 8. The CDR3 DNA reads as TGCGCCAGCAGCCAACTAACGGGAGGGAGCAACGAGCAGTACTTC. Its translation: CASSQLTGGSNEQYF.

In this sample, this clone turned up a few times. V usage is TRBV28 and J usage is TRBJ2-3; no clear D gene. V gave up 3 bases and J gave up 0 bases, with 10 bases separating them. Germline V lookup: CDR1 MDHEN, CDR2 SYDVKM. This CDR3 is 15 amino acids long. CDR3 sequence reads: CASSFGDGSTDTQYF. The CDR3 DNA reads TGTGCCAGCAGTTTTGGTGACGGGAGCACAGATACGCAGTATTTT.

This rearrangement joins TRBV4-2 to TRBJ2-5; 10 bases match TRBD2. Germline CDR1 reads LGHNA; CDR2 reads YNFKEQ. Losses at the gene ends were 3 bases for V and 5 bases for J; bases not matched to a gene: 12. This CDR3 spans 17 amino acids. CDR3 DNA sequence: TGTGCCAGCAGCCAGCGTTTAGCCGGGACTAGCGAGGAGACCCAGTACTTC. Translation gives CASSQRLAGTSEETQYF.

The chain has TRBV30 and TRBJ2-5, with D unresolved. The germline V gene encodes CDR1 GTSNPN and CDR2 SVGIG (reference sequence). The CDR3 consists of 11 residues. The germline V and J ends were trimmed by 0 bases and 9 bases, with 8 bases remaining between them. DNA of the CDR3: TGTGCCTGGAGTGTACATCTCGCCCAGTACTTC. This gives the protein CAWSVHLAQYF. Together with reference TRBV30 and TRBJ2-5, the CDR3 gives the full variable domain: SQTIHQWPATLVQPVGSPLSLECTVEGTSNPNLYWYRQAAGRGLQLLFYSVGIGQISSEVPQNLSASRPQDRQFILSSKKLLLSDSGFYLCAWSVHLAQYFGPGTRLLVL.

The J gene is TRBJ1-1, the V gene TRBV5-1; D is unclear. The CDR3 has 15 amino acids. V gave up 1 base and J gave up 0 bases, with 10 bases separating them. The germline CDR1 and CDR2 sequences are SGHRS and YFSETQ. This CDR3 reads CASSLSLGLNTEAFF. Written as DNA, the CDR3 is TGCGCCAGCAGCTTGAGTCTAGGCCTGAACACTGAAGCTTTCTTT.

This chain connects TRBV15 to TRBJ2-6; D gene unclear. Germline V gene data show CDR1 as LNHNV and CDR2 as YYDKDF (reference sequence). This CDR3 is built from 11 residues. The V end lost 1 base, the J end lost 12 bases, and 4 bases lay between the germline ends. In DNA form, the CDR3 reads TGTGCCACCAGCAGAGCGGGCGTCCTGACTTTC. This encodes CATSRAGVLTF. Variable domain in full (rest from reference TRBV15 and TRBJ2-6): DAMVIQNPRYQVTQFGKPVTLSCSQTLNHNVMYWYQQKSSQAPKLLFHYYDKDFNNEADTPDNFQSRRPNTSFCFLDIRSPGLGDTAMYLCATSRAGVLTFGAGSRLTVL.

This clone has just a few counts. The chain combines TRBV7-9 with TRBJ2-5, with 13 bases matching TRBD2. V gave up 5 bases and J gave up 2 bases; unmatched junction bases: 5. Germline values: CDR1 SEHNR, CDR2 FQNEAQ (reference sequence). The CDR3 runs 16 residues. CDR3 DNA sequence: TGTGCCAGCAGCCCACTAGCGGGAGGGCTACAAGAGACCCAGTACTTC. Residues: CASSPLAGGLQETQYF.

This chain connects TRBV4-3 to TRBJ1-5, with D tentatively TRBD1 (5 bases). This CDR3 has 19 residues. CDR1 is LGHNA and CDR2 is YSLEER in the germline V gene. V lost 0 bases and J 2 bases, leaving 20 bases between the germline ends. In nucleotides, the CDR3 is TGCGCCAGCAGCCAAGATCTGCTGGGGCAGCGGGGGGGCAATCAGCCCCAGCATTTT. This translates into CASSQDLLGQRGGNQPQHF.

There are a few counts of this clone. V is TRBV7-9 and J is TRBJ1-2, with TRBD1 matching over 8 bases. Trimming at V came to 0 bases and at J to 4 bases, leaving 1 base not matched to a gene. This CDR3 comprises 14 residues. Germline V gene sequence: CDR1 SEHNR, CDR2 FQNEAQ (reference sequence). The CDR3 loop is CASSLAGTGYGYTF. CDR3 in DNA: TGTGCCAGCAGCTTAGCCGGGACAGGCTATGGCTACACCTTC.